The 19 T cell receptor beta chains presented below share a single source sample, sequenced in a study of T-cell reconstitution after alpha-beta-depleted transplantation in children. Preparation of the TCRbeta library was carried out with unique molecular identifiers. MiXCR, run by TCRdb on the PCR reads, gives a single entry per CDR3 protein. The sample shows some 200,000 distinct CDR3 sequences, 9.7% of them seen only once. The source material was PBMCs from the stem cell graft donor, sampled from the stem cell graft. These TCRs come from a human donor who donated a stem cell graft to a child with SCID.

In this sample, this clonotype turned up many times. The rearrangement uses TRBV6-6 and TRBJ2-4; TRBD2 aligns across 8 bases. CDR1 is MNHNY, CDR2 SVGAGI, per germline (reference sequence). V dropped 5 bases and J dropped 8; count of bases not matched to a gene: 2. This CDR3 region has 12 residues. The CDR3 DNA reads as TGTGCCAGCAGTCCCGGGGGGGACATTCAGTACTTC. This sequence encodes CASSPGGDIQYF.

In this sample, this clonotype turned up many times. This sequence joins TRBV7-8 and TRBJ1-1; D remains unclear. Per the germline V gene, CDR1 is SGHVS and CDR2 is FQNEAQ. The CDR3 loop spans 15 amino acids. Trimming cost V 1 base and J 1 base, with 10 bases left between them. CDR3 loop: CASSLESQSNTEAFF. The DNA for the CDR3 is TGTGCCAGCAGCTTAGAAAGTCAATCGAACACTGAAGCTTTCTTT.

This clonotype showed up many times. The gene calls are TRBV28 and TRBJ1-1; D not resolved. Trimming shortened V by 8 bases and J by 2 bases, and 9 bases separated the two germline ends. Germline CDR1 reads MDHEN; CDR2 reads SYDVKM. This CDR3 spans 12 amino acids. Here the CDR3 reads CASGILNTEAFF. DNA of the CDR3: TGTGCCAGCGGAATACTAAACACTGAAGCTTTCTTT.

This clonotype was detected ten times or more. This rearrangement joins TRBV24-1 to TRBJ2-7; D unclear. This CDR3 is 14 amino acids long. CDR1 is KGHDR, CDR2 SFDVKD, per germline. V dropped 2 bases and J dropped 5 bases, with 12 bases sitting between them. This CDR3 reads CATSDSWVGDEQYF. CDR3 sequence (DNA): TGTGCCACCAGTGATTCATGGGTCGGCGACGAGCAGTACTTC.

This clonotype was counted many times. The CDR3 here is CASSTGGTGAYEQYF. In DNA, the CDR3 is TGCGCCAGCAGCACCGGAGGGACAGGGGCCTACGAGCAGTACTTC. The gene calls are TRBV5-1 and TRBJ2-7, with 10 bases that match TRBD1. There are 15 residues in the CDR3. Germline values: CDR1 SGHRS, CDR2 YFSETQ. Germline trimming cut 4 bases from V and 2 bases from J; bases unmatched to any gene: 6.

There are many counts of this clonotype. V is TRBV30 and J is TRBJ2-3, with TRBD1 matching over 7 bases. The germline gives CDR1 GTSNPN, CDR2 SVGIG (reference sequence). CDR3 length: 17 amino acids. Germline trimming cut 0 bases from V and 4 bases from J; bases unmatched to any gene: 13. The CDR3: CAWSVRRTGRGPDTQYF. The DNA of the CDR3 is TGTGCCTGGAGTGTCCGAAGGACAGGCCGGGGCCCAGATACGCAGTATTTT.

This clonotype was picked up many times. This chain connects TRBV3-1 to TRBJ1-2; D might be TRBD1 (5 bases). This CDR3 contains 12 residues. The germline CDR1 and CDR2 sequences are LGHDT and YNNKEL (reference sequence). The V end lost 10 bases, the J end lost 8 bases, and 17 bases lay between the germline ends. The CDR3 protein is CATGDRIEGYTF. DNA for the CDR3: TGTGCCACCGGAGACAGAATTGAGGGCTACACCTTC.

This clonotype was observed at least ten times. The chain couples TRBV20-1 to TRBJ1-1; D is perhaps TRBD1 (5 bases). V lost 3 bases and J 8 bases, leaving 16 bases between the germline ends. CDR3 size: 13 residues. Germline V gene data show CDR1 as DFQATT and CDR2 as SNEGSKA (reference sequence). The CDR3 DNA is TGCAGTGCTAGGCTCTTTGGGGCGTCAGAAGCTTTCTTT. Translation: CSARLFGASEAFF.

This clonotype was detected many times. This chain uses TRBV11-2 with TRBJ2-7; D may be TRBD2 (5 bases). V lost 4 bases and J 7 bases, leaving 11 bases between the germline ends. Per germline, CDR1 SGHAT and CDR2 FQNNGV. The CDR3 has 12 residues. The CDR3 nucleotides read TGTGCCAGCAGCTCCGGACGGAGGGAGCAGTACTTC. Its protein product is CASSSGRREQYF.

This clonotype came up a few times. A junction boundary mismatches the germline segment, possibly from a read error. The V gene is TRBV3-1, the J gene TRBJ1-2; a weak D match, TRBD1 (6 bases). Germline V lookup: CDR1 LGHDT, CDR2 YNNKEL (reference sequence). The CDR3 consists of 14 residues. The CDR3 protein is CASSQGRGAYGYTF. The CDR3 DNA sequence: TGTGCCAGCAGTCAAGGGCGGGGGGCCTATGGCTACACCTTC. Variable domain in full (rest from reference TRBV3-1 and TRBJ1-2): DTAVSQTPKYLVTQMGNDKSIKCEQNLGHDTMYWYKQDSKKFLKIMFSYNNKELIINETVPNRFSPKSPDKAHLNLHINSLELGDSAVYFCASSQGRGAYGYTFGSGTRLTVV.

This clonotype has at least ten counts. This chain connects TRBV20-1 to TRBJ2-3; 8 bases fit TRBD2. The J segment lost 4 bases and the V segment lost 4 bases, leaving 7 bases of the junction unmatched. The CDR3 consists of 14 residues. The V gene's germline CDR1 is DFQATT and CDR2 SNEGSKA (reference sequence). CDR3 loop: CSAIAGREADTQYF. The DNA of the CDR3 is TGCAGTGCTATAGCGGGGCGGGAGGCAGATACGCAGTATTTT.

This clonotype was seen more than once but under ten times. The DNA of the CDR3 is TGTGCCAGCAGCTCTGGGGGAGCCAGAGTTGGTACGCAGTATTTT. Its translation: CASSSGGARVGTQYF. The chain uses TRBV7-2 and TRBJ2-3; D is tentatively TRBD1 or TRBD2 (5 bases each). Trimming left V 4 bases short and J 8 bases short, with 19 bases between. In germline, CDR1 is SGHTA, CDR2 FQGNSA. The CDR3 has 15 amino acids.

This clonotype was counted many times. As DNA, the CDR3 is TGCGCCAGCAGCCAAGAAGTAACCGGGGACACTGAAGCTTTCTTT. It is translated as CASSQEVTGDTEAFF. The rearrangement joins TRBV4-1 to TRBJ1-1; D is uncertain. The CDR3 is 15 amino acids. The germline CDR1 and CDR2 sequences are MGHRA and YSYEKL. With 0 bases removed from V and 3 bases from J, the gap between germline ends came to 11 bases.

In this sample, this clonotype turned up many times. The chain uses TRBV20-1 and TRBJ1-6; D unresolved. The V gene's germline CDR1 is DFQATT and CDR2 SNEGSKA (reference sequence). Deletions cut 4 bases from V and 7 bases from J, with 11 bases between. The length of the CDR3 is 13 residues. CDR3 loop: CSAITGMNSPLHF. CDR3 DNA: TGCAGTGCTATTACCGGTATGAATTCACCCCTCCACTTT.

In its sample, this clonotype was seen many times. This rearrangement joins TRBV5-1 to TRBJ2-7, with D uncertain. The CDR3 runs 16 residues. V dropped 4 bases and J dropped 2 bases, with 19 bases sitting between them. Germline assignment: CDR1 SGHRS and CDR2 YFSETQ. CDR3 bases: TGCGCCAGCAGCCCAAACACGGCCTACCCGACCTACGAGCAGTACTTC. Protein: CASSPNTAYPTYEQYF.

This rearrangement joins TRBV18 to TRBJ2-5; no firm D call. Per germline, CDR1 KGHSH and CDR2 LQKENI. This CDR3 has 13 amino acids. V was pared by 3 bases and J by 4 bases, with 9 bases between. As DNA, the CDR3 is TGTGCCAGCTCACCGGAAATGCGAGAGACCCAGTACTTC. Its translation is CASSPEMRETQYF.

The table lists this clonotype with many counts. The CDR3 loop reads CASSFRNTEAFF. Written as DNA, the CDR3 is TGTGCCAGCAGCTTCAGAAACACTGAAGCTTTCTTT. The rearrangement uses TRBV7-2 and TRBJ1-1; no reliable D call. This CDR3 is built from 12 residues. V was pared by 3 bases and J by 2 bases, with 4 bases between. The germline V gene has CDR1 SGHTA and CDR2 FQGNSA.

For this clonotype: A read error may produce the germline difference seen at one junction end. The chain is built from TRBV9 and TRBJ1-2; TRBD1 is a possible D gene (5 bases). Germline V gene lookup returns CDR1 SGDLS and CDR2 YYNGEE. The CDR3 spans 14 residues. CDR3 region: CASSVEGRPYGYPF. As DNA, the CDR3 is TGTGCCAGCAGCGTAGAGGGACGCCCCTATGGCTACCCCTTC.

This clonotype was detected ten times or more. The chain combines TRBV2 with TRBJ2-7, with D uncertain. The CDR3 contains 12 residues. V was cut by 3 bases and J by 6 bases, with 9 bases left in between. Germline V lookup: CDR1 SNHLY, CDR2 FYNNEI. DNA for the CDR3: TGTGCCAGCAGTGATCCGGTGGGCGAGCAGTACTTC. It codes for CASSDPVGEQYF.